Presented here are 19 T cell receptor beta chains from one specimen sequenced in a study of T cells in Graves' hyperthyroidism and ophthalmopathy. What was amplified from RNA transcripts were TCR beta CDR3 regions. The HTBI primer set drove a first-round RT-PCR of the TCR CDR3. TCRdb re-called the multiplex PCR reads through MiXCR, storing one row per CDR3 protein. The table includes about 600,000 distinct CDR3 sequences, more than 15% detected once. The sequenced sample consisted of blood. These receptors were collected from a woman in her thirties or forties with Graves' ophthalmopathy.

The gene calls are TRBV6-1 and TRBJ1-4; TRBD1 is a possible D gene (5 bases). CDR1 is MNHNS, CDR2 SASEGT, per germline. The V end lost 6 bases, the J end lost 3 bases, and 8 bases lay between the germline ends. The CDR3 runs to 13 residues. The CDR3 reads CASSPTANEKLFF. The DNA for the CDR3 is TGTGCCAGCAGCCCGACAGCTAATGAAAAACTGTTTTTT.

This clonotype has just a few counts. The CDR3 protein is CASSSYRGPVNQPQHF. DNA for the CDR3: TGTGCCAGCAGCTCTTACAGGGGCCCAGTCAATCAGCCCCAGCATTTT. The chain recombines TRBV7-9 with TRBJ1-5, with TRBD1 matching 7 bases. Germline V CDR1 and CDR2: SEHNR, FQNEAQ (reference sequence). Trimming removed 4 bases from V and 3 bases from J; junction bases left unmatched: 9. The CDR3 totals 16 residues. The entire variable domain, with the rest obtained from reference TRBV7-9 and TRBJ1-5, is as follows: DTGVSQNPRHKITKRGQNVTFRCDPISEHNRLYWYRQTLGQGPEFLTYFQNEAQLEKSRLLSDRFSAERPKGSFSTLEIQRTEQGDSAMYLCASSSYRGPVNQPQHFGDGTRLSIL.

This clonotype was counted ten times or more. The V and J genes are TRBV12-3 or TRBV12-4 and TRBJ2-5; 10 bases fit TRBD1. This CDR3 contains 14 residues. The J segment lost 4 bases and the V segment lost 5 bases, leaving 4 bases of the junction unmatched. The CDR3 DNA reads TGTGCCAGCAGTCTGACAGGGGGCGCAGAGACCCAGTACTTC. This translates into CASSLTGGAETQYF.

Many counts were recorded for this clonotype. This chain links TRBV7-9 with TRBJ2-3; weak D call: TRBD1 (5 bases). This CDR3 is built from 14 residues. The germline V gene has CDR1 SEHNR and CDR2 FQNEAQ (reference sequence). V was pared by 5 bases and J by 2 bases, with 11 bases between. The CDR3 loop reads CASSHPDNTDTQYF. The CDR3 DNA reads TGTGCCAGCAGCCACCCGGACAACACAGATACGCAGTATTTT. Using reference TRBV7-9 and TRBJ2-3 for the parts outside the CDR3, the full variable domain is DTGVSQNPRHKITKRGQNVTFRCDPISEHNRLYWYRQTLGQGPEFLTYFQNEAQLEKSRLLSDRFSAERPKGSFSTLEIQRTEQGDSAMYLCASSHPDNTDTQYFGPGTRLTVL.

CDR3 sequence: CASSLTGTSLQETQYF. CDR3 bases: TGTGCCAGCAGCTTAACCGGGACTAGCTTACAAGAGACCCAGTACTTC. This chain connects TRBV7-9 to TRBJ2-5; 9 bases are a match to TRBD2. This CDR3 comprises 16 residues. CDR1 is SEHNR and CDR2 is FQNEAQ in the germline V gene (reference sequence). V lost 2 bases to trimming and J lost 2 bases; unmatched junction nucleotides: 6. Combining the CDR3 with reference TRBV7-9 and TRBJ2-5 gives the whole variable domain DTGVSQNPRHKITKRGQNVTFRCDPISEHNRLYWYRQTLGQGPEFLTYFQNEAQLEKSRLLSDRFSAERPKGSFSTLEIQRTEQGDSAMYLCASSLTGTSLQETQYFGPGTRLLVL.

In this sample, this clonotype turned up many times. This chain links TRBV27 with TRBJ2-3; D unclear. Per the germline V gene, CDR1 is MNHEY and CDR2 is SMNVEV (reference sequence). The V end lost 4 bases, the J end lost 8 bases, and 13 bases lay between the germline ends. The CDR3 loop spans 13 amino acids. The CDR3 protein is CASSSATTRTQYF. CDR3 in DNA: TGTGCCAGCAGTTCGGCGACCACTCGTACGCAGTATTTT.

This clonotype was counted at least ten times. The chain joins TRBV2 to TRBJ2-3; the D is unclear. CDR1 SNHLY and CDR2 FYNNEI come from the germline V gene. Deletions cut 4 bases from V and 4 bases from J, with 6 bases between. This CDR3 has 12 amino acids. The DNA for the CDR3 is TGTGCCAGCAGTGGACGGTCAGATACGCAGTATTTT. Translating gives CASSGRSDTQYF.

This rearrangement joins TRBV7-2 to TRBJ2-7, with TRBD1 as a possible D gene (6 bases). From germline, CDR1 is SGHTA and CDR2 FQGNSA. The V and J ends lost 3 bases and 3 bases respectively, with 15 bases between them. CDR3 size: 15 residues. For the CDR3, the DNA is TGTGCCAGCAGCTTCCGCCGGGACAAGGACTACGAGCAGTACTTC. Protein product: CASSFRRDKDYEQYF.

The J gene is TRBJ2-3, the V gene TRBV7-8, with 11 nucleotides matching TRBD1. CDR1 SGHVS and CDR2 FQNEAQ come from the germline V gene. The CDR3 consists of 17 residues. V trimming: 7 bases; J trimming: 2 bases; junction bases outside the gene matches: 11. CDR3 region: CASTQRGTGGHTDTQYF. The CDR3 DNA reads as TGTGCCAGCACTCAGAGGGGGACAGGGGGTCACACAGATACGCAGTATTTT.

This clonotype was picked up many times. The chain links TRBV2 to TRBJ2-7, with TRBD1 identical over 7 bases. The CDR3 runs to 12 residues. V was clipped by 7 bases and J by 3 bases; unmatched bases: 3. Germline-derived CDR1 and CDR2 are SNHLY and FYNNEI. The CDR3 loop is CASKGQNYEQYF. CDR3 in DNA: TGTGCCAGCAAGGGACAGAACTACGAGCAGTACTTC.

At least ten counts were recorded for this clonotype. The chain couples TRBV7-9 to TRBJ2-3; TRBD2 matches at 7 bases. The CDR3 is made up of 16 amino acids. Unmatched junction bases numbered 11, after V lost 6 bases and J lost 2 bases. CDR1 is SEHNR and CDR2 is FQNEAQ in the germline V gene (reference sequence). CDR3 coding DNA: TGTGCCAGCAGACCATTCAAGGGAGGGTACACAGATACGCAGTATTTT. Protein product: CASRPFKGGYTDTQYF.

This clonotype showed up many times. The chain combines TRBV7-3 with TRBJ2-2; no clear D. There are 13 residues in the CDR3. Trimming stripped 4 bases from V and 4 bases from J, with 7 bases between. Germline assignment: CDR1 SGHTA and CDR2 FQGTGA. CDR3: CASSSQITGELFF. CDR3 DNA sequence: TGTGCCAGCAGCTCACAGATCACCGGGGAGCTGTTTTTT.

This clonotype has at least ten counts. The chain recombines TRBV7-2 with TRBJ2-3, with 9 bases fitting TRBD2. V gave up 1 base and J gave up 2 bases; unmatched junction bases: 4. This CDR3 has 16 amino acids. Germline V gene sequence: CDR1 SGHTA, CDR2 FQGNSA. The CDR3 nucleotides are TGTGCCAGCAGCTTAGGCGGGAGGGCCCCCACAGATACGCAGTATTTT. It encodes CASSLGGRAPTDTQYF.

This clonotype was observed many times. The CDR3 bases are TGTGCCAGCAACCGCCCCGGGGAGATGAACACTGAAGCTTTCTTT. As protein: CASNRPGEMNTEAFF. The chain combines TRBV7-8 with TRBJ1-1, with unresolved D. The V and J ends lost 7 bases and 0 bases respectively, with 15 bases between them. The germline V gene encodes CDR1 SGHVS and CDR2 FQNEAQ. This CDR3 region has 15 residues.

This clonotype was found many times. This CDR3 reads CASSFRGANKETQYF. As DNA, the CDR3 is TGTGCCAGCAGTTTTCGGGGTGCCAACAAAGAGACCCAGTACTTC. The gene calls are TRBV28 and TRBJ2-5, with a possible D match to TRBD2 (5 bases). V was cut by 3 bases and J by 3 bases, with 14 bases left in between. Looked up from germline, CDR1 is MDHEN and CDR2 is SYDVKM. CDR3 length equals 15 residues.

This chain joins TRBV18 and TRBJ1-3; the D is unclear. Germline-derived CDR1 and CDR2 are KGHSH and LQKENI. This CDR3 has 14 residues. Trimming took off 3 bases at V and 5 bases at J, with 11 bases between the two ends. The CDR3 coding sequence is TGTGCCAGCTCACCGGAGGGTGTAAGAAACACCATATATTTT. Protein: CASSPEGVRNTIYF. The complete variable domain, with remaining parts taken from reference TRBV18 and TRBJ1-3, reads NAGVMQNPRHLVRRRGQEARLRCSPMKGHSHVYWYRQLPEEGLKFMVYLQKENIIDESGMPKERFSAEFPKEGPSILRIQQVVRGDSAAYFCASSPEGVRNTIYFGEGSWLTVV.

This clonotype appeared many times. The V and J genes are TRBV19 and TRBJ1-2, with 9 bases fitting TRBD1. V gave up 5 bases and J gave up 2 bases; unmatched junction bases: 6. Per germline, CDR1 LNHDA and CDR2 SQIVND (reference sequence). This CDR3 has 15 residues. CDR3 bases: TGTGCCAGTAGTTCACAGGGGGCTGTGAACTATGGCTACACCTTC. The encoded protein is CASSSQGAVNYGYTF.

This sequence joins TRBV7-9 and TRBJ1-4; 8 bases match TRBD1. The V and J ends lost 0 bases and 8 bases, in that order; junction bases with no gene match: 5. CDR1 SEHNR and CDR2 FQNEAQ come from the germline V gene (reference sequence). The length of the CDR3 is 15 residues. As DNA, the CDR3 is TGTGCCAGCAGCTTAGCGGACAGGGTGAAAGAAAAACTGTTTTTT. This codes for CASSLADRVKEKLFF.

This clonotype was counted ten times or more. The chain joins TRBV11-2 to TRBJ2-2; D possibly corresponds to TRBD2 (7 bases). The CDR3 contains 15 residues. V was clipped by 5 bases and J by 3 bases, with 13 bases between them. Germline V gene lookup returns CDR1 SGHAT and CDR2 FQNNGV. The DNA of the CDR3 is TGTGCCAGCAGCAAAGGGGGGGTGGACACCGGGGAGCTGTTTTTT. It specifies CASSKGGVDTGELFF.